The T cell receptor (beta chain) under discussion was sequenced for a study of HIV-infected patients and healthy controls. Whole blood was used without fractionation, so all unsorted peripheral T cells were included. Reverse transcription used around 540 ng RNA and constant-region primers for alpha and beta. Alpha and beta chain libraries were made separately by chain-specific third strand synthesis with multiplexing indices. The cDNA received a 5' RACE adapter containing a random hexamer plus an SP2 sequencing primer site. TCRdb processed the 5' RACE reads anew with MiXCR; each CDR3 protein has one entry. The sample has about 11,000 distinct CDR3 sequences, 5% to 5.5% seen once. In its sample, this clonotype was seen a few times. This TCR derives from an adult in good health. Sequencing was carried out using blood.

The CDR3 sequence: CASSNHQSNEKLFF. The CDR3 nucleotides are TGTGCCAGCAGTAACCACCAATCTAATGAAAAACTGTTTTTT. The rearrangement uses TRBV12-3 or TRBV12-4 and TRBJ1-4; D remains ambiguous. Deletions cut 5 bases from V and 3 bases from J, with 10 bases between. The CDR3 runs 14 residues.